This is a list of T cell receptor beta chains from one sample in a study of blood T cell repertoires in COVID-19. Here immunoSEQ multiplex PCR was the method, and the copy in TCRdb shows in-frame clones only, minus some. This sample has roughly 280,000 clones; roughly nine tenths occur once, and the top ten carry 1.5% to 2%. Sequencing was performed on PBMCs or T cells enriched from blood (not recorded which). All receptors come from a woman aged 55-70 years who had recovered from COVID-19. Both conserved end residues are part of each CDR3. D genes are given only for firm matches. Clone size is given for some rows only: seen once, a few or many times, or a class if the clone is expanded.

V: TRBV24-1; size: NA; D: NA; J: TRBJ2-3; CDR3: CATSEGQRPTDTQYF; DNA: TGTGCCACCAGTGAAGGACAGCGCCCCACAGATACGCAGTATTTT
V: TRBV2; size: NA; D: NA; J: TRBJ1-2; CDR3: CATLDTLYGYTF; DNA: TGTGCCACTTTGGACACTCTCTATGGCTACACCTTC
V: TRBV30; size: NA; D: TRBD1; J: TRBJ2-5; CDR3: CAWSVRDRGFQETQYF; DNA: TGTGCCTGGAGTGTACGGGACAGGGGATTCCAAGAGACCCAGTACTTC
V: TRBV19; size: few; D: NA; J: TRBJ1-2; CDR3: CARSRETNYGYTF; DNA: TGTGCCAGATCCAGGGAAACTAACTATGGCTACACCTTC
V: TRBV5-3; size: NA; D: NA; J: TRBJ1-1; CDR3: CARGPSRVNTEAFF; DNA: TGTGCCAGAGGCCCTTCTCGGGTGAACACTGAAGCTTTCTTT
V: TRBV18; size: NA; D: NA; J: TRBJ1-5; CDR3: CASSPDKGGSNQPQHF; DNA: TGTGCCAGCTCACCAGATAAGGGGGGGAGCAATCAGCCCCAGCATTTT
V: TRBV28; size: NA; D: NA; J: TRBJ2-7; CDR3: CASSPARYYEQYF; DNA: TGTGCCAGCAGCCCCGCGCGCTACTACGAGCAGTACTTC
V: TRBV28; size: NA; D: NA; J: TRBJ1-5; CDR3: CASSFRGRGVHQPQHF; DNA: TGTGCCAGCAGTTTTAGGGGGAGAGGGGTCCATCAGCCCCAGCATTTT
V: TRBV6-5; size: NA; D: NA; J: TRBJ1-2; CDR3: CASSPGGDYGYTF; DNA: TGTGCCAGCAGCCCCGGGGGGGACTATGGCTACACCTTC
V: TRBV7-3; size: NA; D: NA; J: TRBJ2-2; CDR3: CASRTPVGELFF; DNA: TGTGCCAGCAGAACCCCGGTCGGGGAGCTGTTTTTT
V: TRBV7-9; size: NA; D: TRBD1; J: TRBJ2-1; CDR3: CASSPDRGQNEQFF; DNA: TGTGCCAGCAGTCCGGACAGGGGGCAGAATGAGCAGTTCTTC
V: TRBV28; size: NA; D: NA; J: TRBJ1-5; CDR3: CASSLEPNQPQHF; DNA: TGTGCCAGCAGTTTAGAGCCGAATCAGCCCCAGCATTTT
V: TRBV7-9; size: NA; D: TRBD1; J: TRBJ2-7; CDR3: CASSLGSDRGGEQYF; DNA: TGTGCCAGCAGCTTAGGGTCCGACAGGGGGGGTGAGCAGTACTTC